This T cell receptor beta chain was recorded in a study of technical replicates of blood from several donors. Data came from immunoSEQ multiplex PCR; TCRdb stores just in-frame clones and leaves some out. The sample records about 100,000 clones, approximately 95% being singletons. V was trimmed by 4 bases and J by 3 bases, leaving 12 bases between them. Germline V gives CDR1 LGHNA, CDR2 YNFKEQ. The CDR3 consists of 14 residues. Sequenced material: T cells isolated from PBMCs. The chain combines TRBV4-2 with TRBJ1-1, with D uncertain. The origin of this receptor is a human donor in good health. The CDR3 spells CASSRLSTDTEAFF. The CDR3 nucleotides read TGTGCCAGCAGCCGACTTTCGACGGACACTGAAGCTTTCTTT.